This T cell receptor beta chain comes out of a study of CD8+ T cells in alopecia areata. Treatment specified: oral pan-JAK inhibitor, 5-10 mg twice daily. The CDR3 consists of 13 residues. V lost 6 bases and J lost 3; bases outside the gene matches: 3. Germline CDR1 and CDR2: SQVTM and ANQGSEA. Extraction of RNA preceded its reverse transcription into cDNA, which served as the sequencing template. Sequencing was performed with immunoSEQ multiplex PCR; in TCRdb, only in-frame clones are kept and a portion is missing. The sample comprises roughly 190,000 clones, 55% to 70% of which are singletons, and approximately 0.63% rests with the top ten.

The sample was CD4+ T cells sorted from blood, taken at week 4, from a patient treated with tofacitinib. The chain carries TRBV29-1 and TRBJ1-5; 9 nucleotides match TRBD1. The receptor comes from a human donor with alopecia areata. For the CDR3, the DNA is TGCAGCGTAGGGACAGGGCTCAATCAGCCCCAGCATTTT. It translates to CSVGTGLNQPQHF.